These 16 T cell receptor beta chains came from one sample sequenced in a study of shared clonotypes between healthy human individuals. This table comes from immunoSEQ multiplex PCR, and its TCRdb copy is limited to in-frame clones, with some not included. Of 2 million to 2.5 million clones listed, under 95% are singletons. Sample: naive CD4+ T cells from PBMCs. As for subset: CD45RA+ positively selected. Receptor source: a man younger than 35 in good health. Some clones in this sample may be carry-over from other donors' samples.

The rearrangement joins TRBV28 to TRBJ1-5, with TRBD1 matching over 10 bases. Germline CDR1 MDHEN, CDR2 SYDVKM. V was clipped by 7 bases and J by 4 bases; unmatched bases: 10. The CDR3 contains 16 residues. CDR3 nucleotide sequence: TGTGCCAGCATCCCACCGGGACAGGGGAAGAATCAGCCCCAGCATTTT. This codes for CASIPPGQGKNQPQHF. Together with reference TRBV28 and TRBJ1-5, the CDR3 gives the full variable domain: DVKVTQSSRYLVKRTGEKVFLECVQDMDHENMFWYRQDPGLGLRLIYFSYDVKMKEKGDIPEGYSVSREKKERFSLILESASTNQTSMYLCASIPPGQGKNQPQHFGDGTRLSIL.

The V and J genes are TRBV28 and TRBJ2-2; 12 nucleotides match TRBD2. Germline CDR1 is MDHEN and CDR2 is SYDVKM. Unmatched junction bases numbered 9, after V lost 3 bases and J lost 7 bases. The CDR3 totals 17 residues. CDR3 nucleotides: TGTGCCAGCAGTTTGACTAGCGGGAGTAGTGGACGCGGGGAGCTGTTTTTT. This encodes CASSLTSGSSGRGELFF.

A note on this clone: This CDR3 is also generated by other DNA sequences in the sample. The rearrangement joins TRBV9 to TRBJ2-2; 10 bases line up with TRBD2. The CDR3 runs 15 residues. With V trimmed by 0 bases and J by 5 bases, 1 base remained unmatched. The germline V gene encodes CDR1 SGDLS and CDR2 YYNGEE. The CDR3, as DNA: TGTGCCAGCAGCGTAGTAGCGGGAGGTACCGGGGAGCTGTTTTTT. This sequence encodes CASSVVAGGTGELFF.

This chain links TRBV28 with TRBJ2-7, with 7 bases that match TRBD2. Losses at the gene ends were 10 bases for V and 7 bases for J; bases not matched to a gene: 10. CDR1 MDHEN and CDR2 SYDVKM come from the germline V gene. This CDR3 comprises 12 residues. Written as DNA, the CDR3 is TGTGCCACCGCGGGGGTGGTCTTGGAGCAGTACTTC. It translates to CATAGVVLEQYF.

As regards this clone: In the same sample, other DNA sequences code for this CDR3. The V call is TRBV5-1, the J call TRBJ2-5; D possibly corresponds to TRBD1 (5 bases). Per germline, CDR1 SGHRS and CDR2 YFSETQ. The CDR3 totals 15 residues. V lost 0 bases, J lost 5 bases, and 14 bases lay in between. The CDR3 spells CASSLEGVPGETQYF. CDR3 in DNA: TGCGCCAGCAGCTTGGAAGGGGTTCCTGGTGAGACCCAGTACTTC.

This clone showed up just once. Other DNA sequences in the same sample also yield this CDR3. The chain combines TRBV5-1 with TRBJ2-1, with 8 bases identical to TRBD2. The V gene's germline CDR1 is SGHRS and CDR2 YFSETQ. The J segment lost 0 bases and the V segment lost 4 bases, leaving 6 bases of the junction unmatched. This CDR3 spans 16 amino acids. Here the CDR3 reads CASSLLAGSSYNEQFF. DNA of the CDR3: TGCGCCAGCAGCCTATTAGCGGGAAGCTCCTACAATGAGCAGTTCTTC.

With respect to this clone: This sample also contains other DNA sequences that code for the same CDR3. V and J are TRBV5-1 and TRBJ2-2; no definite D call. Germline V gene data show CDR1 as SGHRS and CDR2 as YFSETQ. Trimming removed 4 bases at V and 6 bases at J, with 10 bases between. The CDR3 runs to 13 residues. This CDR3 is CASSLGEAGELFF. CDR3 sequence (DNA): TGCGCCAGCAGCCTCGGCGAGGCCGGGGAGCTGTTTTTT.

CDR3 bases: TGTGCCAGCAGCTTAGGGGACGGTTACTCCTACAATGAGCAGTTCTTC. This translates into CASSLGDGYSYNEQFF. The rearrangement joins TRBV7-9 to TRBJ2-1; D possibly matches TRBD1 or TRBD2 (5 bases each). The CDR3 has 16 amino acids. The germline V gene encodes CDR1 SEHNR and CDR2 FQNEAQ (reference sequence). V shed 1 base and J shed 0 bases, with 10 bases lying between them.

V usage is TRBV10-3 and J usage is TRBJ1-1, with D possibly being TRBD1 (6 bases). V lost 11 bases, J lost 4 bases, and 20 bases lay in between. The CDR3 spans 14 residues. In germline, CDR1 is ENHRY, CDR2 SYGVKD. Here the CDR3 DNA reads TGTGCCGCCTGGGGGGGTGGCAGGGGCACTGAAGCTTTCTTT. This translates into CAAWGGGRGTEAFF.

This chain uses TRBV14 with TRBJ2-7; D not certain. Germline V gene sequence: CDR1 SGHDN, CDR2 FVKESK. Trimming pared 1 base from V and 7 bases from J, leaving 8 bases between. This CDR3 comprises 12 residues. Here the CDR3 DNA reads TGTGCCAGCAGCCAAGGGGCTTGGGAGCAGTACTTC. Amino acid sequence: CASSQGAWEQYF.

The genes are TRBV5-1 and TRBJ2-7; D unresolved. V lost 0 bases to trimming and J lost 0 bases, with 10 bases between them. CDR1 SGHRS and CDR2 YFSETQ come from the germline V gene. This CDR3 is built from 15 residues. This chain's CDR3 is CASSLEAISSYEQYF. CDR3 bases: TGCGCCAGCAGCTTGGAGGCGATAAGCTCCTACGAGCAGTACTTC.

About this clone: The same CDR3 also results from other DNA sequences found in this sample. The rearrangement joins TRBV5-1 to TRBJ2-5; 11 bases line up with TRBD2. CDR3 length equals 16 residues. V trimming: 0 bases; J trimming: 2 bases; junction bases outside the gene matches: 3. CDR1 and CDR2 from the germline V gene are SGHRS and YFSETQ. CDR3 in amino acids: CASSLAVAGGQETQYF. The DNA for the CDR3 is TGCGCCAGCAGCTTGGCGGTAGCGGGAGGGCAAGAGACCCAGTACTTC.

V is TRBV5-1 and J is TRBJ2-7; D might be TRBD1 (5 bases). This CDR3 spans 15 amino acids. Germline loops: CDR1 SGHRS, CDR2 YFSETQ. V was cut by 0 bases and J by 3 bases, with 13 bases left in between. The CDR3 DNA is TGCGCCAGCAGCTTGGGCAGGGCCGGGTTCTACGAGCAGTACTTC. It is translated as CASSLGRAGFYEQYF. The full variable domain, completed using reference TRBV5-1 and TRBJ2-7, is KAGVTQTPRYLIKTRGQQVTLSCSPISGHRSVSWYQQTPGQGLQFLFEYFSETQRNKGNFPGRFSGRQFSNSRSEMNVSTLELGDSALYLCASSLGRAGFYEQYFGPGTRLTVT.

The rearrangement uses TRBV28 and TRBJ2-1; 13 nucleotides match TRBD2. CDR3 length: 19 amino acids. Losses at the gene ends were 7 bases for V and 8 bases for J; bases not matched to a gene: 20. Germline assignment: CDR1 MDHEN and CDR2 SYDVKM. CDR3 sequence: CASTEGGFGLAGVGDEQFF. The CDR3 DNA is TGTGCCAGCACTGAGGGGGGATTCGGACTAGCGGGAGTAGGGGATGAGCAGTTCTTC. Supplemented by reference TRBV28 and TRBJ2-1, the full variable domain reads DVKVTQSSRYLVKRTGEKVFLECVQDMDHENMFWYRQDPGLGLRLIYFSYDVKMKEKGDIPEGYSVSREKKERFSLILESASTNQTSMYLCASTEGGFGLAGVGDEQFFGPGTRLTVL.

The V and J genes are TRBV19 and TRBJ1-2; D perhaps matches TRBD1 (5 bases). The germline V gene encodes CDR1 LNHDA and CDR2 SQIVND (reference sequence). V shed 6 bases and J shed 6 bases, with 8 bases lying between them. This CDR3 region has 11 residues. In DNA, the CDR3 is TGTGCCAGTAGGGCAGGGCATGGCTACACCTTC. Translating gives CASRAGHGYTF.

Regarding this clone: The sample contains more than one DNA sequence encoding this CDR3. The chain recombines TRBV5-1 with TRBJ2-2; the D is unclear. CDR3 length: 14 residues. V was pared by 0 bases and J by 4 bases, with 7 bases between. Per germline, CDR1 SGHRS and CDR2 YFSETQ. The CDR3 here is CASSLVGSTGELFF. The CDR3 nucleotides are TGCGCCAGCAGCTTGGTGGGCAGCACCGGGGAGCTGTTTTTT.